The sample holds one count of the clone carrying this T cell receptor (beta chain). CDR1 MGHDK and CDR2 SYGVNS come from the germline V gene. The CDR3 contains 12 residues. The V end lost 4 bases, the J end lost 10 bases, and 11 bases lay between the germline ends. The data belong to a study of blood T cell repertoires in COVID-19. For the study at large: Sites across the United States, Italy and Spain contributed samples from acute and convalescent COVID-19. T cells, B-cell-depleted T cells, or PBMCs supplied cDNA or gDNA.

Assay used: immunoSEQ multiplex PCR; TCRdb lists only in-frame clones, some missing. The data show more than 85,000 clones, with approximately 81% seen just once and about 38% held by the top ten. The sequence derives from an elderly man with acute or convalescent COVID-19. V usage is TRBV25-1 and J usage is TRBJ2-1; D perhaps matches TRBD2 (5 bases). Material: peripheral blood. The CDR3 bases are TGTGCCAGCAGTGGTGGGCCGGGAGAGCAGTTCTTC. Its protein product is CASSGGPGEQFF.